One and the same sample provided the 26 T cell receptor beta chains below, sequenced in a study of graft-versus-host responses after intestinal transplantation. The protocol was immunoSEQ multiplex PCR, while the TCRdb copy is restricted to in-frame clones and leaves out a portion. The table lists 12,000 to 15,000 clones, around 29% of them singletons, with over 3.5% in the top ten. The sequences come from alloreactive CD4+ T cells from a mixed lymphocyte reaction culture, collected before intestinal transplant. The subset denotes: CFSE-low proliferating T cells sorted from roughly six-day pre-transplant mixed lymphocyte reaction (GvH or HvG direction). These receptors were obtained from a human patient who received an intestinal transplant.

About this clone: Being one base from a much bigger clone, this may be a read error. J is TRBJ1-5 and V is TRBV27; no firm D call. In germline, CDR1 is MNHEY, CDR2 SMNVEV (reference sequence). The CDR3 covers 16 residues. The CDR3 DNA reads TGTGCCAGCAGTTTAGGGCAGTGTATAAACAATCATCCCCAGCATTTT. Its translation: CASSLGQCINNHPQHF.

There are a few counts of this clone. J is TRBJ1-6 and V is TRBV30; D gene ambiguous. V lost 5 bases and J 8 bases, leaving 7 bases between the germline ends. Germline assignment: CDR1 GTSNPN and CDR2 SVGIG (reference sequence). The length of the CDR3 is 11 residues. CDR3 residues: CAWGRDSPLHF. The CDR3 DNA follows: TGTGCCTGGGGGAGGGATTCACCCCTCCACTTT.

The V gene is TRBV4-1, the J gene TRBJ1-2; D uncertain. Germline V lookup: CDR1 MGHRA, CDR2 YSYEKL. This CDR3 contains 14 residues. Trimming removed 3 bases from V and 2 bases from J, with 10 bases in between. For the CDR3, the DNA is TGCGCCAGCAGCCAGGAAGGGTTCAACTATGGCTACACCTTC. Translated: CASSQEGFNYGYTF.

This clone has just a few counts. The genes are TRBV6-1 and TRBJ1-3; 8 bases are a match to TRBD1. Germline V lookup: CDR1 MNHNS, CDR2 SASEGT. Trimming removed 3 bases from V and 3 bases from J; junction bases left unmatched: 10. This CDR3 has 17 amino acids. This chain's CDR3 is CASSEKRTGLFGNTIYF. The CDR3, as DNA: TGTGCCAGCAGTGAGAAAAGGACAGGGCTATTTGGAAACACCATATATTTT.

This clone was picked up a small number of times. The chain employs TRBV6-4 and TRBJ1-1; 10 nucleotides align to TRBD1. The germline gives CDR1 MRHNA, CDR2 SNTAGT. With V trimmed by 6 bases and J by 11 bases, 15 bases remained unmatched. The CDR3 totals 15 residues. The CDR3 is CASRLAGQGRDGAFF. In DNA, the CDR3 is TGTGCCAGCAGACTTGCGGGACAGGGGCGCGATGGGGCTTTCTTT.

The table lists this clone with a few counts. V and J are TRBV7-3 and TRBJ2-2, with TRBD1 identical over 8 bases. Germline-derived CDR1 and CDR2 are SGHTA and FQGTGA. The CDR3 contains 16 residues. With V trimmed by 5 bases and J by 4 bases, 9 bases remained unmatched. CDR3 sequence: CASSLGQGRFTGELFF. CDR3 DNA: TGTGCCAGCAGCCTCGGACAGGGCCGATTCACCGGGGAGCTGTTTTTT. Looking up the rest from reference TRBV7-3 and TRBJ2-2 gives the full variable domain: GAGVSQTPSNKVTEKGKYVELRCDPISGHTALYWYRQSLGQGPEFLIYFQGTGAADDSGLPNDRFFAVRPEGSVSTLKIQRTERGDSAVYLCASSLGQGRFTGELFFGEGSRLTVL.

In its sample, this clone was seen a few times. This rearrangement joins TRBV19 to TRBJ2-2; 12 nucleotides line up with TRBD2. The CDR3 is 15 amino acids. J was trimmed by 6 bases and V by 7 bases; bases with no gene match: 6. CDR1 and CDR2 (germline): LNHDA, SQIVND (reference sequence). CDR3 in DNA: TGTGCCAGTAATACGGGACTAGCGGGCGCCGGGGAGCTGTTTTTT. Translated: CASNTGLAGAGELFF.

By share of the sample, this clone is medium-sized. This chain connects TRBV6-1 to TRBJ2-1, with D unresolved. The length of the CDR3 is 14 residues. Between the trimmed V and J ends, which lost 2 bases and 10 bases, there was a span of 15 bases. Germline V gene sequence: CDR1 MNHNS, CDR2 SASEGT. CDR3 DNA sequence: TGTGCCAGCAGTGAACTCCTTGGGGTTGGGGAGCAGTTCTTC. It specifies CASSELLGVGEQFF.

V gene TRBV5-6 combines with J gene TRBJ2-7; possibly TRBD1 for D (6 bases). Germline V gives CDR1 SGHDT, CDR2 YYEEEE. Trimming shortened V by 3 bases and J by 7 bases, and 11 bases separated the two germline ends. CDR3 length: 12 amino acids. CDR3 coding DNA: TGTGCCAGCAGCTACACAGGGAAGGAGCAGTACTTC. Its protein product is CASSYTGKEQYF. Variable domain in full (rest from reference TRBV5-6 and TRBJ2-7): DAGVTQSPTHLIKTRGQQVTLRCSPKSGHDTVSWYQQALGQGPQFIFQYYEEEERQRGNFPDRFSGHQFPNYSSELNVNALLLGDSALYLCASSYTGKEQYFGPGTRLTVT.

This chain joins TRBV5-4 and TRBJ2-3; 9 bases are a match to TRBD2. V dropped 4 bases and J dropped 3; count of bases not matched to a gene: 3. Germline-derived CDR1 and CDR2 are SGHNT and YYREEE (reference sequence). The CDR3 has 14 amino acids. The CDR3 nucleotides are TGTGCCAGCAGCAGTAGCGGGAGAACAGATACGCAGTATTTT. As protein: CASSSSGRTDTQYF. Together with reference TRBV5-4 and TRBJ2-3, the CDR3 gives the full variable domain: ETGVTQSPTHLIKTRGQQVTLRCSSQSGHNTVSWYQQALGQGPQFIFQYYREEENGRGNFPPRFSGLQFPNYSSELNVNALELDDSALYLCASSSSGRTDTQYFGPGTRLTVL.

The rearrangement joins TRBV4-3 to TRBJ2-3; TRBD2 matches at 13 bases. The CDR3 length is 21 residues. Germline CDR1 reads LGHNA; CDR2 reads YSLEER. With 0 bases clipped from V and 2 bases from J, the junction kept 14 bases outside the gene matches. The CDR3 DNA is TGCGCCAGCAGCCAAGAACGGACAGGGACTAGCGGGGCCCCCAACACAGATACGCAGTATTTT. Translating it yields CASSQERTGTSGAPNTDTQYF.

By share, this clone ranks as medium-sized. The CDR3, as DNA: TGCGCCAGCAGCCAGGGACTAGCGGGGTTCCCCTACGAGCAGTACTTC. Encoded protein: CASSQGLAGFPYEQYF. V is TRBV4-3 and J is TRBJ2-7; TRBD2 matches 13 bases. CDR3 length: 16 residues. After removal of 3 bases from V and 2 bases from J, the junction contained 4 bases not matched to a gene. The V gene's germline CDR1 is LGHNA and CDR2 YSLEER.

This rearrangement joins TRBV27 to TRBJ1-1, with D tentatively TRBD1 (6 bases). Germline CDR1 and CDR2: MNHEY and SMNVEV (reference sequence). CDR3 length: 15 residues. The ends were cut back, 3 bases at V and 4 bases at J, with 15 bases in the middle. The CDR3 bases are TGTGCCAGCAGTTTGGGGGCAAAAAGGGGCACTGAAGCTTTCTTT. This codes for CASSLGAKRGTEAFF.

In its sample, this clone was seen a few times. This rearrangement joins TRBV2 to TRBJ2-1, with D tentatively TRBD1 (6 bases). This CDR3 is built from 14 residues. Germline loops: CDR1 SNHLY, CDR2 FYNNEI. The V end lost 3 bases, the J end lost 3 bases, and 9 bases lay between the germline ends. CDR3 nucleotides: TGTGCCAGCAGTGACCAGGGGCTCTACAATGAGCAGTTCTTC. Its protein is CASSDQGLYNEQFF. The variable domain in full, with the rest retrieved from reference TRBV2 and TRBJ2-1, is EPEVTQTPSHQVTQMGQEVILRCVPISNHLYFYWYRQILGQKVEFLVSFYNNEISEKSEIFDDQFSVERPDGSNFTLKIRSTKLEDSAMYFCASSDQGLYNEQFFGPGTRLTVL.

This chain links TRBV5-1 with TRBJ2-7; D unclear. This CDR3 spans 14 amino acids. The ends were cut back, 0 bases at V and 2 bases at J, with 9 bases in the middle. The germline CDR1 and CDR2 sequences are SGHRS and YFSETQ. CDR3 in DNA: TGCGCCAGCAGCTTGGATGTCAGCACCTACGAGCAGTACTTC. Translating it yields CASSLDVSTYEQYF. Using reference TRBV5-1 and TRBJ2-7 for the parts outside the CDR3, the full variable domain is KAGVTQTPRYLIKTRGQQVTLSCSPISGHRSVSWYQQTPGQGLQFLFEYFSETQRNKGNFPGRFSGRQFSNSRSEMNVSTLELGDSALYLCASSLDVSTYEQYFGPGTRLTVT.

The chain has TRBV13 and TRBJ1-5; D unresolved. The germline V gene has CDR1 PRHDT and CDR2 FYEKMQ (reference sequence). The CDR3 totals 17 residues. The V end lost 4 bases, the J end lost 1 base, and 17 bases lay between the germline ends. CDR3 DNA: TGTGCCAGCAGCTCCCTCGATATAGGCGAAAGCAATCAGCCCCAGCATTTT. As protein: CASSSLDIGESNQPQHF.

CDR3 DNA: TGTGCCAGCAGACCCGCAGAGACCCCAAGAGTTGGGCAGTACTTC. This gives the protein CASRPAETPRVGQYF. The chain is built from TRBV6-5 and TRBJ2-5, with D unresolved. Trimming pared 6 bases from V and 11 bases from J, leaving 25 bases between. Germline V gene sequence: CDR1 MNHEY, CDR2 SVGAGI. CDR3 length: 15 amino acids.

The chain couples TRBV7-5 to TRBJ2-1; TRBD2, the table's D call, lacks a check against the DNA. TRBV7-5 counts as a pseudogene. This CDR3 is 15 amino acids long. As DNA, the CDR3 is TGTGTCAGAAGCTCTAGCGGGAGTGAAAACAATGAGCAGTTCTTC. Its protein product is CVRSSSGSENNEQFF.

This clone was observed a handful of times. The CDR3, as DNA: TGTGCCAGCTCACCAAACAATATGAACACTGAAGCTTTCTTT. It is translated as CASSPNNMNTEAFF. V is TRBV18 and J is TRBJ1-1, with no clear D. This CDR3 is 14 amino acids long. The V end was cut by 2 bases, the J end by 0 bases, with 7 bases between. Germline CDR1 is KGHSH and CDR2 is LQKENI.

This clone has a handful of counts. V usage is TRBV6-1 and J usage is TRBJ1-5; possibly TRBD1 for D (6 bases). V was shortened by 6 bases and J by 4 bases, with 10 bases between the two germline ends. The CDR3 has 13 residues. The germline V gene encodes CDR1 MNHNS and CDR2 SASEGT. The CDR3 loop reads CASSRTGNQPQHF. The CDR3 DNA sequence: TGTGCCAGCAGCAGAACAGGGAATCAGCCCCAGCATTTT.

The chain carries TRBV28 and TRBJ2-1, with TRBD2 matching 9 bases. The CDR3 loop spans 17 amino acids. Germline V CDR1 and CDR2: MDHEN, SYDVKM. The J segment lost 5 bases and the V segment lost 3 bases, leaving 11 bases of the junction unmatched. CDR3 coding DNA: TGTGCCAGCAGTTTCCCCAAGGGAGGACTAGCGAACAATGAGCAGTTCTTC. It translates to CASSFPKGGLANNEQFF.

The chain combines TRBV6-1 with TRBJ2-3; possible D gene TRBD2, 6 bases. Trimming took 5 bases from V and 3 from J, leaving 15 bases between them. This CDR3 region has 15 residues. Germline CDR1 is MNHNS and CDR2 is SASEGT. The CDR3 region is CASSSGTLGTDTQYF. CDR3 in DNA: TGTGCCAGCAGTTCCGGGACTCTAGGGACAGATACGCAGTATTTT.

The sample holds a few counts of this clone. V gene TRBV18 combines with J gene TRBJ2-5; 10 nucleotides line up with TRBD2. The ends lost 3 bases at V and 5 bases at J; junction bases unmatched: 3. The germline V gene encodes CDR1 KGHSH and CDR2 LQKENI. This CDR3 has 14 residues. The CDR3 protein is CASSPGLASETQYF. In DNA, the CDR3 is TGTGCCAGCTCACCGGGACTAGCGTCGGAGACCCAGTACTTC.

This clone was observed a few times. This sequence joins TRBV5-4 and TRBJ2-3; possibly TRBD2 for D (6 bases). The CDR3 loop spans 14 amino acids. Trimming removed 5 bases at V and 6 bases at J, with 16 bases between. From germline, CDR1 is SGHNT and CDR2 YYREEE (reference sequence). CDR3 nucleotides: TGTGCCAGCAGTCTGGAAGGGAGGATGGATACGCAGTATTTT. Translating it yields CASSLEGRMDTQYF.

A word on this clone: A junction end diverges from the germline sequence, so it may reflect a read error. The chain couples TRBV7-2 to TRBJ2-1, with 12 bases matching TRBD2. This CDR3 region has 12 residues. Germline V gives CDR1 SGHTA, CDR2 FQGNSA. As DNA, the CDR3 is TGTGCCAGCAGCGTGACTAGCGGGAGAGAAATCTTC. This sequence encodes CASSVTSGREIF.

This clone was seen a handful of times. The rearrangement joins TRBV6-5 to TRBJ1-2; D gene ambiguous. The V end lost 8 bases, the J end lost 4 bases, and 11 bases lay between the germline ends. The length of the CDR3 is 12 residues. Germline V lookup: CDR1 MNHEY, CDR2 SVGAGI. The CDR3 sequence is CASSEAFYGYTF. CDR3 nucleotide sequence: TGTGCCAGCTCGGAGGCTTTCTATGGCTACACCTTC.